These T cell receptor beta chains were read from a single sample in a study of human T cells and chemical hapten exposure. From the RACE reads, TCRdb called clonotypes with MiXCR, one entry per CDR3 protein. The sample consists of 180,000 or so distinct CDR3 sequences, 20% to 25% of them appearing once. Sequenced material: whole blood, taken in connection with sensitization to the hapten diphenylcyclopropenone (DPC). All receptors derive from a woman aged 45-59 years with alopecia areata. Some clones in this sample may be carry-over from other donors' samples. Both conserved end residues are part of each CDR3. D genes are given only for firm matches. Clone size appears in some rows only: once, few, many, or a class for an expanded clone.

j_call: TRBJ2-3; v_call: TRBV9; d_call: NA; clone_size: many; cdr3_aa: CASSYTSTDTQYF; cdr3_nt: TGTGCCAGCAGCTATACTAGCACAGATACGCAGTATTTT
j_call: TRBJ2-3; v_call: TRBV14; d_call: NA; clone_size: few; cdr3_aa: CASSPRNRRNTDTQYF; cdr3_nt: TGTGCCAGCAGCCCGCGTAACAGACGCAACACAGATACGCAGTATTTT
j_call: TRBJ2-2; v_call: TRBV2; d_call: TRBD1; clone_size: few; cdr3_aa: CASSPITTGAGELFF; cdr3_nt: TGTGCCAGCAGTCCTATAACGACAGGGGCCGGGGAGCTGTTTTTT
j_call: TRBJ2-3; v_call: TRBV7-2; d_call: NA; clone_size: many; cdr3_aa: CASSFSDTQYF; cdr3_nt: TGTGCCAGCAGCTTTTCAGATACGCAGTATTTT
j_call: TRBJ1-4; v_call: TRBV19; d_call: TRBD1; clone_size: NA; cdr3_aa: CASISDRAGGEKLFF; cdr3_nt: TGTGCCAGTATCTCCGACAGGGCGGGCGGTGAAAAACTGTTTTTT
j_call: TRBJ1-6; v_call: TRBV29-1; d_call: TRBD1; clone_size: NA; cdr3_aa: CSVGTGENSPLHF; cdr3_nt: TGCAGCGTGGGGACAGGAGAAAATTCACCCCTCCACTTT
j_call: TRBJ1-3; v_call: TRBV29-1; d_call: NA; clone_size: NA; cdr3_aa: CSVESGPPGNTIYF; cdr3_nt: TGCAGCGTTGAATCTGGACCTCCTGGAAACACCATATATTTT
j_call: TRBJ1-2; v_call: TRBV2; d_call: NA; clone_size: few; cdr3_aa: CASLEFPLEVYTF; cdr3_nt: TGTGCCAGCTTAGAATTCCCCCTTGAAGTTTACACCTTC
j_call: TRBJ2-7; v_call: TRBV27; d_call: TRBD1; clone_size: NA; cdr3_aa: CASSLSPGTEYEQYF; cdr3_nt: TGTGCCAGCAGTTTATCTCCGGGGACAGAGTACGAGCAGTACTTC
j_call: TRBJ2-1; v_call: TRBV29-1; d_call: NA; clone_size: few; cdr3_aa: CSVDRVSYNEQFF; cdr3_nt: TGCAGCGTTGATCGAGTTTCCTACAATGAGCAGTTCTTC
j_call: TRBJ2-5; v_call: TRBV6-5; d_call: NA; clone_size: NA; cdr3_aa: CASSQSGRVYARGETQYF; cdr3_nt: TGTGCCAGCAGCCAATCGGGAAGGGTCTACGCGCGGGGAGAGACCCAGTACTTC
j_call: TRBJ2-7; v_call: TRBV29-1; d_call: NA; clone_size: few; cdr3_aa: CSVGEDEQYF; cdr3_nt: TGCAGCGTTGGAGAGGACGAGCAGTACTTC
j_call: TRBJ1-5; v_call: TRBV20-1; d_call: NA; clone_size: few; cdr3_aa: CSAWGPKGNNQPQHF; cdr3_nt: TGCAGTGCTTGGGGTCCTAAAGGGAACAATCAGCCCCAGCATTTT
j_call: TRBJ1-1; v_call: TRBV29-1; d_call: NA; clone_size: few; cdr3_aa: CSVEGTGNTEAFF; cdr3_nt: TGCAGCGTTGAAGGGACGGGGAACACTGAAGCTTTCTTT
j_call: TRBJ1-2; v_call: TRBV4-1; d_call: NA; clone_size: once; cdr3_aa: CASSQPGTNYGYTF; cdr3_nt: TGCGCCAGCAGCCAACCAGGGACCAACTATGGCTACACCTTC
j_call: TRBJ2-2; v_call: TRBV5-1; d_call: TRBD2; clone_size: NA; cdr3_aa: CASTLAGVNTGELFF; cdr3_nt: TGCGCCAGCACATTAGCGGGAGTTAACACCGGGGAGCTGTTTTTT
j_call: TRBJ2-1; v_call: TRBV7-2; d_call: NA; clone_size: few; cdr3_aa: CASSLAGGGPYNEQFF; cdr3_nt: TGTGCCAGCAGCTTAGCGGGAGGGGGACCCTACAATGAGCAGTTCTTC
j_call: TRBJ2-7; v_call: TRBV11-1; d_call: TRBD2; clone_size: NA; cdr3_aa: CASSLEGELAGMYEQYF; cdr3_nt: TGTGCCAGCAGCTTAGAGGGCGAACTAGCGGGAATGTACGAGCAGTACTTC
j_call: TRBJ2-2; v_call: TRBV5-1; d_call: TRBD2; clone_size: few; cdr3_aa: CASSLKGLAGERTGELFF; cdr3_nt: TGCGCCAGCAGCTTGAAAGGACTAGCGGGCGAGCGTACCGGGGAGCTGTTTTTT
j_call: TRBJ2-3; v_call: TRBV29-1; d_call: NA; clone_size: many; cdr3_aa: CSVAGLSGPSTQYF; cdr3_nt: TGCAGCGTCGCCGGACTGAGCGGGCCGTCTACGCAGTATTTT
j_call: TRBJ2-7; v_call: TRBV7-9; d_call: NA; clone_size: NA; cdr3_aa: CASSFESLGGASNEQYF; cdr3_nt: TGTGCCAGCAGCTTTGAGAGCCTGGGGGGCGCGTCCAACGAGCAGTACTTC
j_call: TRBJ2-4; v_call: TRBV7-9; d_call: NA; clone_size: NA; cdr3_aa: CASSFGHTKNIQYF; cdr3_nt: TGTGCCAGCAGCTTCGGACACACCAAAAACATTCAGTACTTC
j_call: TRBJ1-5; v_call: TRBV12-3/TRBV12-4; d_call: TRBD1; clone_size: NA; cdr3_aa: CASSLLGQGNQPQHF; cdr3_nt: TGTGCCAGCAGTTTATTAGGACAGGGGAATCAGCCCCAGCATTTT
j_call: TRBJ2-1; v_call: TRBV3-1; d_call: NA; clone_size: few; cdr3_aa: CASSQVRYNEQFF; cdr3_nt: TGTGCCAGCAGCCAAGTACGTTACAATGAGCAGTTCTTC
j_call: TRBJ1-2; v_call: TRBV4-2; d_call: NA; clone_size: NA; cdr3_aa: CASSQEGVTSGYTF; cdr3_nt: TGTGCCAGCAGCCAAGAGGGGGTTACGAGTGGCTACACCTTC
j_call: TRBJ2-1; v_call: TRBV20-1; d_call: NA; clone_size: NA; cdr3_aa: CSAMGLEEGNEQFF; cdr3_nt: TGCAGTGCTATGGGACTTGAGGAAGGCAATGAGCAGTTCTTC
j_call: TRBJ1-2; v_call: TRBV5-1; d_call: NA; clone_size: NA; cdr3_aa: CASSLAGQGNYGYTF; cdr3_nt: TGCGCCAGCAGCTTGGCAGGCCAGGGGAACTATGGCTACACCTTC
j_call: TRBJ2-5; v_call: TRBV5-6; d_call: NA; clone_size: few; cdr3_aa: CASSLKGAETQYF; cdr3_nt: TGTGCCAGCAGCTTGAAAGGAGCAGAGACCCAGTACTTC
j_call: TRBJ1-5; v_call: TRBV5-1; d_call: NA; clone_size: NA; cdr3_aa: CASSLGGANQPQHF; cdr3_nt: TGCGCCAGCAGCTTGGGAGGGGCCAATCAGCCCCAGCATTTT
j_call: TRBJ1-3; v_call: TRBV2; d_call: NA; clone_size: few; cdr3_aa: CASNPSRQSSGNTIYF; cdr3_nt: TGTGCCAGCAATCCAAGTCGGCAGAGCTCTGGAAACACCATATATTTT
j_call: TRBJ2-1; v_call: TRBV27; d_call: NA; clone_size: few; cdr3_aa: CASRAARTPLYNEQFF; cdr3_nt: TGTGCCAGCAGAGCTGCGAGGACTCCGTTGTACAATGAGCAGTTCTTC
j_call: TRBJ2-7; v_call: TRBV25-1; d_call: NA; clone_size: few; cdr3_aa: CASSAQGYEQYF; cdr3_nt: TGTGCCAGCAGTGCTCAGGGGTACGAGCAGTACTTC
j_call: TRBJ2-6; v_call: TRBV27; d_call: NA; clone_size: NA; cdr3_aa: CASRPGGGAGANVLTF; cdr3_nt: TGTGCCAGCAGGCCAGGGGGAGGGGCTGGGGCCAACGTCCTGACTTTC
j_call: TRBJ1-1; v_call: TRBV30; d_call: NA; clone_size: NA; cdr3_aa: CAWTRQTNTEAFF; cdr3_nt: TGTGCCTGGACGCGGCAGACGAACACTGAAGCTTTCTTT
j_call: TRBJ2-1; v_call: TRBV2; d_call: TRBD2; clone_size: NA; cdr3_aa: CASSEILAGGREQFF; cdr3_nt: TGTGCCAGCAGTGAAATACTAGCGGGAGGAAGGGAGCAGTTCTTC
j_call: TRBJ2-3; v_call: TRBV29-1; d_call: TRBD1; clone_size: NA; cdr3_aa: CSVTRDRDTQYF; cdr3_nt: TGCAGCGTTACCCGGGACAGAGATACGCAGTATTTT
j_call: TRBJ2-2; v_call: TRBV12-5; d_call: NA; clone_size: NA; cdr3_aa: CASGPGTGELFF; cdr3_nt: TGTGCTAGTGGTCCCGGGACAGGGGAGCTGTTTTTT
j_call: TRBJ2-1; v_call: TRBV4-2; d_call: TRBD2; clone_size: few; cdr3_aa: CASSHGREDEQFF; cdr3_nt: TGTGCCAGCAGCCACGGGCGGGAGGATGAGCAGTTCTTC